This TCR beta chain was recorded in a study of long-term antiretroviral therapy in people with HIV. The run of the v3.0 immunoSEQ assay was at survey level. TCRdb's table, derived via immunoSEQ multiplex PCR, lists solely in-frame clones and lacks some. The sample yields about 24,000 clones, approximately 88% seen once. The J segment lost 4 bases and the V segment lost 6 bases, leaving 6 bases of the junction unmatched. Germline assignment: CDR1 SNHLY and CDR2 FYNNEI. There are 14 residues in the CDR3. The V and J genes are TRBV2 and TRBJ2-3; 8 bases are a match to TRBD1. This material consisted of unsorted PBMCs, taken 1.8 years before starting antiretroviral therapy. This clonotype was sampled from a man in his fifties or sixties with HIV. CDR3: CASRRTGLPDTQYF. The CDR3 DNA reads TGTGCCAGCAGGCGGACAGGGCTGCCAGATACGCAGTATTTT.